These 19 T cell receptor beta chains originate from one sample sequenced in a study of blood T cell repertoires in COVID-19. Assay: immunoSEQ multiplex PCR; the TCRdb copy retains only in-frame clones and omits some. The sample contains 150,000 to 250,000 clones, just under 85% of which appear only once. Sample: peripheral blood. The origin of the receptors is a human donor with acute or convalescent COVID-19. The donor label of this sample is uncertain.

DNA of the CDR3: TGTGCCAGTAGTCACCTGACAGCGCAAAACACTGAAGCTTTCTTT. This sequence encodes CASSHLTAQNTEAFF. This chain joins TRBV19 and TRBJ1-1; perhaps TRBD1 as D (5 bases). The CDR3 has 15 residues. V lost 5 bases and J 2 bases, leaving 15 bases between the germline ends. Per the germline V gene, CDR1 is LNHDA and CDR2 is SQIVND (reference sequence).

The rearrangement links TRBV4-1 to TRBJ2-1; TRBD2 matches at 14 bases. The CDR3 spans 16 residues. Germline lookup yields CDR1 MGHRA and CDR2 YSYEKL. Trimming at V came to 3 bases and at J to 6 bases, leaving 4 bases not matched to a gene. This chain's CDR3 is CASSHQGLAGANEQFF. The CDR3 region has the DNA TGCGCCAGCAGCCACCAGGGACTAGCGGGAGCCAATGAGCAGTTCTTC.

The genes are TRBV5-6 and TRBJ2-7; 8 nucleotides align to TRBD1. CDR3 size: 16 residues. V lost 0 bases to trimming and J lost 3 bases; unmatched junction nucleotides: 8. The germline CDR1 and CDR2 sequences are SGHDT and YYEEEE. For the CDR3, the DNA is TGTGCCAGCAGCTTGGGGGACAGGTTGCATTACTACGAGCAGTACTTC. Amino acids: CASSLGDRLHYYEQYF.

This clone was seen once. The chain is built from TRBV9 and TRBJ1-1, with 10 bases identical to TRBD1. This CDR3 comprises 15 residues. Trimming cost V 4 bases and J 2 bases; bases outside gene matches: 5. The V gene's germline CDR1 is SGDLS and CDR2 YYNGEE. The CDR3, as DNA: TGTGCCAGCAGCCGACAGGGGGCTGGAAACACTGAAGCTTTCTTT. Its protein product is CASSRQGAGNTEAFF.

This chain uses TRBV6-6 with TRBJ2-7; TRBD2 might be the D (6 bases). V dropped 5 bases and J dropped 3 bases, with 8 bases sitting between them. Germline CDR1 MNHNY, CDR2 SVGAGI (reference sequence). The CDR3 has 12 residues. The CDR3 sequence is CASSRLGYEQYF. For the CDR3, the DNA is TGTGCCAGCAGTCGACTAGGCTACGAGCAGTACTTC.

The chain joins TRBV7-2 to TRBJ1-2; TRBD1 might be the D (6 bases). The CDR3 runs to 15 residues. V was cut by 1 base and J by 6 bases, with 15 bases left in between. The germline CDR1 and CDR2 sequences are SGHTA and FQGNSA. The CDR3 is CASSLVQGRSDGYTF. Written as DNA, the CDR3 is TGTGCCAGCAGCTTAGTGCAGGGGAGATCGGATGGCTACACCTTC.

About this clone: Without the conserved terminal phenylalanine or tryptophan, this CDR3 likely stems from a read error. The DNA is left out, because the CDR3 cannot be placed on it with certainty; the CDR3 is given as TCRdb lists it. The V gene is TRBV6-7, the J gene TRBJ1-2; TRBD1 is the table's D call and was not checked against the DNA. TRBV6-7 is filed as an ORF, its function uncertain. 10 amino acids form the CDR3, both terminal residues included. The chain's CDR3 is CASSSTQGAP.

CDR3 in amino acids: CASSHLRGSTDTQYF. The CDR3, as DNA: TGTGCCAGCAGCCACCTCAGGGGATCCACAGATACGCAGTATTTT. The J gene is TRBJ2-3, the V gene TRBV3-1 (or the pseudogene TRBV3-2); a weak D match, TRBD1 (6 bases). The CDR3 length is 15 residues. CDR1 and CDR2 from the germline V gene are LGHDT and YNNKEL (reference sequence). V lost 3 bases, J lost 2 bases, and 12 bases lay in between.

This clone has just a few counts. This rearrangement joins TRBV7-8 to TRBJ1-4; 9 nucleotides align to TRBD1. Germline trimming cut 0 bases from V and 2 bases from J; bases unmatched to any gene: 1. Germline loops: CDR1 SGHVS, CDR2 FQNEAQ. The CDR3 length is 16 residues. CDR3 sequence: CASSLATGGTNEKLFF. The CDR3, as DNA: TGTGCCAGCAGCTTAGCAACAGGGGGCACTAATGAAAAACTGTTTTTT. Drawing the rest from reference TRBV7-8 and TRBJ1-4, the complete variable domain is GAGVSQSPRYKVAKRGQDVALRCDPISGHVSLFWYQQALGQGPEFLTYFQNEAQLDKSGLPSDRFFAERPEGSVSTLKIQRTQQEDSAVYLCASSLATGGTNEKLFFGSGTQLSVL.

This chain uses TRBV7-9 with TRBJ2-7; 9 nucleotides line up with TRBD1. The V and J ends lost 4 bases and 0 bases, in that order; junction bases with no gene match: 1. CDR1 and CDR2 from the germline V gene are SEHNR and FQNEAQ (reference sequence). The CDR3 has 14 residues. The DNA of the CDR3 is TGTGCCAGCAGCTCGACAGGGGGCTCCTACGAGCAGTACTTC. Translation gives CASSSTGGSYEQYF. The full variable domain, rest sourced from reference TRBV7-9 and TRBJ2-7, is DTGVSQNPRHKITKRGQNVTFRCDPISEHNRLYWYRQTLGQGPEFLTYFQNEAQLEKSRLLSDRFSAERPKGSFSTLEIQRTEQGDSAMYLCASSSTGGSYEQYFGPGTRLTVT.

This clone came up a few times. The CDR3 region has the DNA TGTGCCTGGGCAACCATCCGGGACAGGGTCGAGCAGTACTTC. Protein product: CAWATIRDRVEQYF. J is TRBJ2-7 and V is TRBV30, with 9 bases matching TRBD1. The CDR3 is made up of 14 amino acids. Trimming cost V 5 bases and J 6 bases; bases outside gene matches: 11. Germline CDR1 is GTSNPN and CDR2 is SVGIG (reference sequence).

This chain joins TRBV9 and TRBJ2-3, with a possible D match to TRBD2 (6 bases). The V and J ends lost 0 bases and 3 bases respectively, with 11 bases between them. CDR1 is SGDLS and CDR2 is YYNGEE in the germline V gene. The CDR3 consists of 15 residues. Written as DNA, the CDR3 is TGTGCCAGCAGCGTAGCTAGCGAGAGAACAGATACGCAGTATTTT. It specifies CASSVASERTDTQYF. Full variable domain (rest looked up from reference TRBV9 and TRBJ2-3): DSGVTQTPKHLITATGQRVTLRCSPRSGDLSVYWYQQSLDQGLQFLIQYYNGEERAKGNILERFSAQQFPDLHSELNLSSLELGDSALYFCASSVASERTDTQYFGPGTRLTVL.

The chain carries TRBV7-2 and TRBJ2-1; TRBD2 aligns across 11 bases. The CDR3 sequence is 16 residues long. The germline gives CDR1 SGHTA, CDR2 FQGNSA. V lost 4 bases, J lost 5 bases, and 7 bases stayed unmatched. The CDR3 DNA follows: TGTGCCAGCAGCTGGAGGGGGACTAGCGGTAACAATGAGCAGTTCTTC. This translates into CASSWRGTSGNNEQFF.

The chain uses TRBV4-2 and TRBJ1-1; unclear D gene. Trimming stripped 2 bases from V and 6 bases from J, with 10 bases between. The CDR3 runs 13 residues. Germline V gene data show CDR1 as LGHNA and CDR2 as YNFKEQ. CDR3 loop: CASSQRETAEAFF. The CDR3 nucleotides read TGTGCCAGCAGCCAAAGGGAGACGGCTGAAGCTTTCTTT.

This CDR3 is CSASLTAGANVLTF. The CDR3 region has the DNA TGCAGTGCTAGTTTGACAGCTGGGGCCAACGTCCTGACTTTC. The chain recombines TRBV20-1 with TRBJ2-6; a possible D gene is TRBD1 (5 bases). V was cut by 3 bases and J by 2 bases, with 8 bases left in between. The CDR3 extends over 14 amino acids. CDR1 is DFQATT, CDR2 SNEGSKA, per germline (reference sequence).

The CDR3 protein is CASSLGDNTDTQYF. The DNA for the CDR3 is TGCGCCAGCAGCTTGGGGGACAACACAGATACGCAGTATTTT. The genes are TRBV5-1 and TRBJ2-3; weak D call: TRBD1 (6 bases). Trimming took off 0 bases at V and 2 bases at J, with 7 bases between the two ends. CDR3 size: 14 residues. Germline lookup yields CDR1 SGHRS and CDR2 YFSETQ. The full variable domain, rest sourced from reference TRBV5-1 and TRBJ2-3, is KAGVTQTPRYLIKTRGQQVTLSCSPISGHRSVSWYQQTPGQGLQFLFEYFSETQRNKGNFPGRFSGRQFSNSRSEMNVSTLELGDSALYLCASSLGDNTDTQYFGPGTRLTVL.

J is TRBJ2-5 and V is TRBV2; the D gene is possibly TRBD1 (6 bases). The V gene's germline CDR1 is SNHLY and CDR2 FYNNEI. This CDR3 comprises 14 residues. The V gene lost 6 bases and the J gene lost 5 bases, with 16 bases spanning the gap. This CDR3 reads CASSGTSLAETQYF. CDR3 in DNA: TGTGCCAGCAGCGGGACATCCTTAGCGGAGACCCAGTACTTC.

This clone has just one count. In DNA form, the CDR3 reads TGTGCCAGCAGTTTACAGGGTTACGAGCAGTACTTC. It encodes CASSLQGYEQYF. The chain employs TRBV28 and TRBJ2-7; possibly TRBD1 for D (5 bases). V lost 2 bases, J lost 4 bases, and 6 bases lay in between. Germline V CDR1 and CDR2: MDHEN, SYDVKM. CDR3 length: 12 residues.

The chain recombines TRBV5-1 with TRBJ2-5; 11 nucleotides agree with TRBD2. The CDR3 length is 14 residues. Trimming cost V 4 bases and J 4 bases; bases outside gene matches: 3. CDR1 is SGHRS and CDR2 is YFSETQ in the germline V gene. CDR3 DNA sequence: TGCGCCAGCAGCACAGGGACTAGCGGAGAGACCCAGTACTTC. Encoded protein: CASSTGTSGETQYF.